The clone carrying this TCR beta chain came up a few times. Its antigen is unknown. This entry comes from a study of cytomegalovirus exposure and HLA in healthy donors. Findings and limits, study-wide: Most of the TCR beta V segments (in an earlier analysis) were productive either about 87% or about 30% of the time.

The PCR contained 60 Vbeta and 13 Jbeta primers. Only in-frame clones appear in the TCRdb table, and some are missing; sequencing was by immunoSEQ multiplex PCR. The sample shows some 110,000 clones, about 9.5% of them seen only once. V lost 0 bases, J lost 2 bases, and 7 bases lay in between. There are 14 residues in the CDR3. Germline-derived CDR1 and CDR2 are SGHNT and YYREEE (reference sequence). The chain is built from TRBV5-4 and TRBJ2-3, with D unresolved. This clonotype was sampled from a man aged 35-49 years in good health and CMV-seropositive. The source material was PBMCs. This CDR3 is CASSLDTHTDTQYF. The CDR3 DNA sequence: TGTGCCAGCAGCTTGGACACCCACACAGATACGCAGTATTTT.